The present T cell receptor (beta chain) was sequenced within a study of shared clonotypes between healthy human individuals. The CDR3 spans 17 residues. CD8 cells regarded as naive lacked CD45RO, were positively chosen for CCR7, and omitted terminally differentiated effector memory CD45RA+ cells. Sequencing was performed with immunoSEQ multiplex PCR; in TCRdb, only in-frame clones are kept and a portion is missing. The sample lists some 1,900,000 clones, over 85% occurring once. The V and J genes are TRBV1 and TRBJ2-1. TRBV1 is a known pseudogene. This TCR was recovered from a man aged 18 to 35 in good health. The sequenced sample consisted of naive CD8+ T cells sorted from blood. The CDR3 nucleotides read TGCACCAGCAGCCAAGATAGCCGGGACGGATCCTACAATGAGCAGTTCTTC. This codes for CTSSQDSRDGSYNEQFF.